The 32 T cell receptor beta chains below come from one sample, sequenced in a study of cytomegalovirus exposure and HLA in healthy donors. Researchers ran the PCR with 60 Vbeta and 13 Jbeta primers. Here immunoSEQ multiplex PCR was the method, and the copy in TCRdb shows in-frame clones only, minus some. The sample records about 200,000 clones, under 90% being singletons. Sequencing was done on a sample of PBMCs. The source is a boy aged 2 to 10 in good health and CMV-seronegative.

This clone occurred once. The V call is TRBV5-6, the J call TRBJ2-3, with D possibly TRBD2 on 6 matching bases. This CDR3 has 14 residues. The V end was cut by 3 bases, the J end by 4 bases, with 12 bases between. Germline V gene sequence: CDR1 SGHDT, CDR2 YYEEEE. DNA of the CDR3: TGTGCCAGCAGCTCAGGGACTGTCCCAGATACGCAGTATTTT. Amino acid sequence: CASSSGTVPDTQYF.

This chain joins TRBV7-2 and TRBJ1-1, with TRBD1 matching 7 bases. V lost 5 bases to trimming and J lost 3 bases; unmatched junction nucleotides: 12. The CDR3 covers 16 residues. Germline loops: CDR1 SGHTA, CDR2 FQGNSA. As DNA, the CDR3 is TGTGCCAGCAGCCCCCGGACAGGCCAGGTCGACACTGAAGCTTTCTTT. It is translated as CASSPRTGQVDTEAFF.

DNA for the CDR3: TGTGCCAGCAGCCCAGGGGGCGCAGATACGCAGTATTTT. Protein sequence: CASSPGGADTQYF. V and J are TRBV4-2 and TRBJ2-3, with 8 bases identical to TRBD1. Germline V gene sequence: CDR1 LGHNA, CDR2 YNFKEQ. The V gene end was trimmed by 4 bases and the J gene end by 4 bases; junction bases not matched to a gene: 1. This CDR3 has 13 residues.

The CDR3 DNA is TGTGCCAGCAGCCAAGAGGGGAGCGGGGGGGCCGGGGGGACCCAGTACTTC. It yields the protein CASSQEGSGGAGGTQYF. The rearrangement links TRBV4-2 to TRBJ2-5, with 10 bases lining up with TRBD2. This CDR3 spans 17 amino acids. Germline V CDR1 and CDR2: LGHNA, YNFKEQ. J gave up 7 bases and V 0 bases, and 11 bases lay outside the gene matches.

The chain recombines TRBV11-2 with TRBJ1-3; D is possibly TRBD1 (5 bases). Germline assignment: CDR1 SGHAT and CDR2 FQNNGV. This CDR3 spans 16 amino acids. The V end was cut by 2 bases, the J end by 7 bases, with 18 bases between. The chain's CDR3 is CASSLRSGNVPNTIYF. The CDR3 region has the DNA TGTGCCAGCAGCTTAAGGTCAGGGAATGTACCCAACACCATATATTTT.

The chain uses TRBV27 and TRBJ2-2; 7 nucleotides match TRBD1. This CDR3 contains 16 residues. V was pared by 4 bases and J by 3 bases, with 8 bases of the junction left unmatched. In germline, CDR1 is MNHEY, CDR2 SMNVEV (reference sequence). CDR3 loop: CASSSYTGEDTGELFF. In nucleotides, the CDR3 is TGTGCCAGCAGTTCCTATACAGGGGAAGACACCGGGGAGCTGTTTTTT.

The CDR3 sequence is CASSLAGRAGGGETQYF. For the CDR3, the DNA is TGCGCCAGCAGCTTGGCCGGACGAGCGGGGGGGGGTGAGACCCAGTACTTC. The chain is built from TRBV5-1 and TRBJ2-5, with 10 nucleotides matching TRBD2. V shed 0 bases and J 5 bases; nucleotides not matched to a gene: 10. The length of the CDR3 is 17 residues. In germline, CDR1 is SGHRS, CDR2 YFSETQ.

The rearrangement uses TRBV4-1 and TRBJ2-2, with 11 nucleotides matching TRBD2. From germline, CDR1 is MGHRA and CDR2 YSYEKL. The trim removed 4 bases at V and 1 base at J, leaving 8 bases unmatched. This CDR3 comprises 18 residues. The CDR3 loop is CASSPLPGTSGNTGELFF. For the CDR3, the DNA is TGCGCCAGCAGCCCCCTCCCCGGGACTAGCGGGAACACCGGGGAGCTGTTTTTT.

This clone was detected only a few times. The chain recombines TRBV11-2 with TRBJ2-1; D might be TRBD2 (6 bases). The CDR3 has 18 amino acids. Germline V CDR1 and CDR2: SGHAT, FQNNGV. Between the trimmed V and J ends, which lost 0 bases and 6 bases, there was a span of 21 bases. The CDR3 protein is CASSLDGVAGSVANEQFF. The DNA for the CDR3 is TGTGCCAGCAGCTTAGATGGTGTGGCGGGAAGCGTGGCCAATGAGCAGTTCTTC.

The chain uses TRBV6-1 and TRBJ2-1; 14 bases match TRBD2. The CDR3 is 15 residues long. J was trimmed by 8 bases and V by 6 bases; bases with no gene match: 6. Germline V gene data show CDR1 as MNHNS and CDR2 as SASEGT. The CDR3 DNA follows: TGTGCCAGCAGAGCCGGGACTAGCGGGGGCGATGAGCAGTTCTTC. This codes for CASRAGTSGGDEQFF.

This chain uses TRBV7-2 with TRBJ1-6; TRBD1 aligns across 7 bases. The CDR3 contains 15 residues. CDR1 is SGHTA and CDR2 is FQGNSA in the germline V gene. Losses at the gene ends were 5 bases for V and 7 bases for J; bases not matched to a gene: 8. CDR3 sequence (DNA): TGTGCCAGCAGCCCCTTCCGGGACAGAAATTCACCCCTCCACTTT. It is translated as CASSPFRDRNSPLHF.

This clone was observed a single time. The CDR3: CASTWGGSDNEQFF. The CDR3 DNA follows: TGCGCCAGCACCTGGGGGGGGTCAGACAATGAGCAGTTCTTC. The V and J genes are TRBV5-1 and TRBJ2-1; 7 bases align to TRBD2. CDR1 is SGHRS and CDR2 is YFSETQ in the germline V gene. CDR3 size: 14 residues. The junction had 8 bases not matched to a gene; V was cut back by 6 bases and J by 5 bases.

This rearrangement joins TRBV5-8 to TRBJ1-1, with D hard to call. V gave up 2 bases and J gave up 8 bases, with 7 bases separating them. CDR1 and CDR2 (germline): SGHTS, YDEGEE. The CDR3 has 11 amino acids. The CDR3 loop reads CASSLHPEAFF. The CDR3 coding sequence is TGTGCCAGCAGCTTACATCCGGAAGCTTTCTTT.

The chain links TRBV7-8 to TRBJ1-1, with D possibly being TRBD1 (6 bases). V lost 5 bases, J lost 1 base, and 11 bases lay in between. CDR1 and CDR2 from the germline V gene are SGHVS and FQNEAQ. The CDR3 has 14 residues. CDR3 in DNA: TGTGCCAGCAGCCAACAGACAGGGAACACTGAAGCTTTCTTT. Its translation: CASSQQTGNTEAFF.

This clone has just one count. V gene TRBV4-1 combines with J gene TRBJ2-1, with D perhaps matching TRBD2 (5 bases). In germline, CDR1 is MGHRA, CDR2 YSYEKL. Trimming pared 6 bases from V and 7 bases from J, leaving 10 bases between. This CDR3 spans 12 amino acids. CDR3 sequence: CASSLGGNEQFF. For the CDR3, the DNA is TGCGCCAGCAGTCTCGGCGGGAATGAGCAGTTCTTC.

This chain joins TRBV2 and TRBJ2-5, with D possibly TRBD1 on 5 matching bases. The ends were cut back, 5 bases at V and 5 bases at J, with 18 bases in the middle. The CDR3 is 15 residues long. Germline CDR1 reads SNHLY; CDR2 reads FYNNEI. The CDR3 reads CASSKGLGVGETQYF. The CDR3 coding sequence is TGTGCCAGCAGTAAGGGGCTAGGAGTGGGGGAGACCCAGTACTTC. Using reference TRBV2 and TRBJ2-5 for the parts outside the CDR3, the full variable domain is EPEVTQTPSHQVTQMGQEVILRCVPISNHLYFYWYRQILGQKVEFLVSFYNNEISEKSEIFDDQFSVERPDGSNFTLKIRSTKLEDSAMYFCASSKGLGVGETQYFGPGTRLLVL.

The chain is built from TRBV5-1 and TRBJ2-7, with D unresolved. The CDR3 length is 15 residues. CDR1 SGHRS and CDR2 YFSETQ come from the germline V gene. Between the trimmed V and J ends, which lost 0 bases and 5 bases, there was a span of 15 bases. CDR3 sequence: CASSLATAPSDEQYF. CDR3 nucleotides: TGCGCCAGCAGCTTGGCGACTGCACCGTCTGACGAGCAGTACTTC.

V gene TRBV4-2 combines with J gene TRBJ2-2; D ambiguous. V dropped 1 base and J dropped 3 bases, with 9 bases sitting between them. The germline V gene encodes CDR1 LGHNA and CDR2 YNFKEQ. CDR3 length: 15 amino acids. CDR3 in amino acids: CASSQGLYDTGELFF. The DNA for the CDR3 is TGTGCCAGCAGCCAAGGCCTCTATGACACCGGGGAGCTGTTTTTT.

The chain uses TRBV2 and TRBJ1-1, with 7 nucleotides matching TRBD1. The CDR3 runs 14 residues. V lost 10 bases and J lost 4; bases outside the gene matches: 12. Germline-derived CDR1 and CDR2 are SNHLY and FYNNEI. The CDR3 sequence: CATGRDSLFTEAFF. DNA of the CDR3: TGTGCCACCGGGAGGGACAGTTTGTTCACTGAAGCTTTCTTT.

The genes are TRBV7-6 and TRBJ2-5, with 8 bases fitting TRBD2. With V trimmed by 0 bases and J by 5 bases, 5 bases remained unmatched. This CDR3 has 15 residues. Germline V CDR1 and CDR2: SGHVS, FNYEAQ. In DNA form, the CDR3 reads TGTGCCAGCAGCTTAGCGCTTAGCGGGGTGGAGACCCAGTACTTC. It encodes CASSLALSGVETQYF.

The J gene is TRBJ1-1, the V gene TRBV12-5; 8 nucleotides agree with TRBD1. After removal of 7 bases from V and 1 base from J, the junction contained 23 bases not matched to a gene. The CDR3 contains 20 residues. The germline V gene has CDR1 LGHNT and CDR2 FRNRAP. The CDR3, as DNA: TGTGCTAGTGACAACTATCGGGCAGGGGGCTTGCGAGGGGGGAACACTGAAGCTTTCTTT. The encoded protein is CASDNYRAGGLRGGNTEAFF.

The rearrangement joins TRBV11-2 to TRBJ1-6; 9 nucleotides match TRBD1. Germline V gene lookup returns CDR1 SGHAT and CDR2 FQNNGV. This CDR3 comprises 15 residues. V dropped 6 bases and J dropped 8; count of bases not matched to a gene: 8. This CDR3 reads CASRTWTGVDSPLHF. Written as DNA, the CDR3 is TGTGCCAGCAGGACTTGGACAGGGGTGGATTCACCCCTCCACTTT.

This chain joins TRBV6-5 and TRBJ2-7, with D maybe TRBD1 (5 bases). CDR3 size: 12 residues. CDR1 and CDR2 from the germline V gene are MNHEY and SVGAGI. V lost 5 bases and J 6 bases, leaving 11 bases between the germline ends. CDR3 coding DNA: TGTGCCAGCAGTGGGGCCTTCTCCGAGCAGTACTTC. Encoded protein: CASSGAFSEQYF.

The chain recombines TRBV4-1 with TRBJ1-2; no reliable D call. The length of the CDR3 is 14 residues. Germline V gene data show CDR1 as MGHRA and CDR2 as YSYEKL. Deletions cut 1 base from V and 2 bases from J, with 8 bases between. DNA for the CDR3: TGCGCCAGCAGCCAAGTATTCGGGAACTATGGCTACACCTTC. As protein: CASSQVFGNYGYTF.

The chain uses TRBV2 and TRBJ1-6, with 9 bases matching TRBD1. Germline values: CDR1 SNHLY, CDR2 FYNNEI. Trimming took 6 bases from V and 8 from J; bases not matched to a gene: 8. The CDR3 covers 15 residues. The CDR3, as DNA: TGTGCCAGCAGGATACAGGGGGCTAGAGATTCACCCCTCCACTTT. Protein sequence: CASRIQGARDSPLHF.

The rearrangement joins TRBV6-1 to TRBJ1-1; 7 nucleotides agree with TRBD1. CDR1 and CDR2 from the germline V gene are MNHNS and SASEGT. CDR3 length: 11 amino acids. After removal of 7 bases from V and 11 bases from J, the junction contained 7 bases not matched to a gene. CDR3 amino acids: CASIKGAGAFF. In DNA form, the CDR3 reads TGTGCCAGCATAAAGGGGGCGGGTGCTTTCTTT.

In this sample, this clone turned up a few times. V is TRBV7-2 and J is TRBJ1-1, with a weak D call TRBD1 (5 bases). CDR1 and CDR2 from the germline V gene are SGHTA and FQGNSA. The CDR3 runs to 14 residues. V lost 5 bases and J 4 bases, leaving 14 bases between the germline ends. The CDR3 region has the DNA TGTGCCAGCAGCCAGACAGTCGTGTTCACTGAAGCTTTCTTT. It codes for CASSQTVVFTEAFF.

The gene calls are TRBV5-6 and TRBJ1-1, with 7 positions matching TRBD1. CDR1 is SGHDT, CDR2 YYEEEE, per germline. The CDR3 consists of 15 residues. V shed 3 bases, J shed 0 bases, and the junction held 5 bases outside the gene matches. For the CDR3, the DNA is TGTGCCAGCAGCTGGGGCGGGACAGTGAACACTGAAGCTTTCTTT. Protein: CASSWGGTVNTEAFF.

This clone was observed once. The gene calls are TRBV19 and TRBJ2-1; 7 nucleotides line up with TRBD1. Trimming cost V 3 bases and J 5 bases; bases outside gene matches: 13. This CDR3 comprises 17 residues. Germline CDR1 is LNHDA and CDR2 is SQIVND (reference sequence). The CDR3 coding sequence is TGTGCCAGTAGTATTCGCACAGGGGCACAAGGGGACAATGAGCAGTTCTTC. As protein: CASSIRTGAQGDNEQFF.

This clone was detected only once. This chain uses TRBV7-2 with TRBJ1-5; no clear D gene. Germline-derived CDR1 and CDR2 are SGHTA and FQGNSA. Between the trimmed V and J ends, which lost 1 base and 8 bases, there was a span of 12 bases. CDR3 length: 14 amino acids. CDR3 bases: TGTGCCAGCAGCTTAGTAGGCGGGCTTGAGCCCCAGCATTTT. Residues: CASSLVGGLEPQHF.

This rearrangement joins TRBV7-2 to TRBJ2-5, with 8 bases that match TRBD2. CDR1 SGHTA and CDR2 FQGNSA come from the germline V gene. The J segment lost 4 bases and the V segment lost 5 bases, leaving 9 bases of the junction unmatched. The CDR3 has 15 amino acids. The CDR3 DNA is TGTGCCAGCAGCCTAAAGGGACTAGGGGGAGAGACCCAGTACTTC. This sequence encodes CASSLKGLGGETQYF.

V usage is TRBV5-1 and J usage is TRBJ2-1; 7 positions agree with TRBD2. With V trimmed by 1 base and J by 8 bases, 6 bases remained unmatched. The CDR3 spans 14 residues. Per the germline V gene, CDR1 is SGHRS and CDR2 is YFSETQ. CDR3 in DNA: TGCGCCAGCAGCTTGCACAGCGGGGTGGATGAGCAGTTCTTC. It encodes CASSLHSGVDEQFF.